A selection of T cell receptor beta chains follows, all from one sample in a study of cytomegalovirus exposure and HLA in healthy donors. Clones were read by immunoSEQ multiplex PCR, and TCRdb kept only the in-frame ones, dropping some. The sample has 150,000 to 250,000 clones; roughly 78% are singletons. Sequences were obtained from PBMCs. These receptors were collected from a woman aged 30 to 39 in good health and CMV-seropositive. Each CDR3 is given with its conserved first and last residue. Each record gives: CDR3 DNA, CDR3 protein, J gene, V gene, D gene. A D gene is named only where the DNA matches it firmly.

cdr3_nt: TGTGCCAGCACCCGAGACAGGGATCAGCCCCAGCATTTT; cdr3_aa: CASTRDRDQPQHF; j_call: TRBJ1-5; v_call: TRBV2; d_call: TRBD1
cdr3_nt: TGTGCCAGTATACCGGGACTAATTTCCTACGAGCAGTACTTC; cdr3_aa: CASIPGLISYEQYF; j_call: TRBJ2-7; v_call: TRBV7-8; d_call: TRBD2
cdr3_nt: TGTGCCAGCAGCACCAGGGGGCTCGACAAAAACATTCAGTACTTC; cdr3_aa: CASSTRGLDKNIQYF; j_call: TRBJ2-4; v_call: TRBV5-6; d_call: TRBD1
cdr3_nt: TGTGCCAGCAGCCCAGACTTGGGACAGACCACCGGGGAGCTGTTTTTT; cdr3_aa: CASSPDLGQTTGELFF; j_call: TRBJ2-2; v_call: TRBV7-6; d_call: TRBD1
cdr3_nt: TGTGCCAGCAGCTACCGGGACAGGGGTTACGAGCAGTACTTC; cdr3_aa: CASSYRDRGYEQYF; j_call: TRBJ2-7; v_call: TRBV27; d_call: TRBD1
cdr3_nt: TGTGCCAGCAGCACCGGGACTAGCGGGAGATTGTGGGAGCAGTTCTTC; cdr3_aa: CASSTGTSGRLWEQFF; j_call: TRBJ2-1; v_call: TRBV27; d_call: TRBD2
cdr3_nt: TGTGCCAGCAGTTACTCGGACAGGTCCTCTGGAAACACCATATATTTT; cdr3_aa: CASSYSDRSSGNTIYF; j_call: TRBJ1-3; v_call: TRBV6-5; d_call: TRBD1
cdr3_nt: TGTGCCACCCGCGGCCGGGAGCACACAGATACGCAGTATTTT; cdr3_aa: CATRGREHTDTQYF; j_call: TRBJ2-3; v_call: TRBV15; d_call: -
cdr3_nt: TGTGCCAGCAGCCCTACAGGGGGAGGAGGCTACACCTTC; cdr3_aa: CASSPTGGGGYTF; j_call: TRBJ1-2; v_call: TRBV7-9; d_call: TRBD1
cdr3_nt: TGTGCCAGCAGCTTAGGAGACTTCTCCGAGCAGTACTTC; cdr3_aa: CASSLGDFSEQYF; j_call: TRBJ2-7; v_call: TRBV7-7; d_call: -
cdr3_nt: TGCGCCAGCAGCTTGTATCGAGGAGACCCAAGCACAGATACGCAGTATTTT; cdr3_aa: CASSLYRGDPSTDTQYF; j_call: TRBJ2-3; v_call: TRBV5-1; d_call: -
cdr3_nt: TGTGCCAGCAGCGTAGCGGGACAGGGGGCGCATGGAGAGACCCAGTACTTC; cdr3_aa: CASSVAGQGAHGETQYF; j_call: TRBJ2-5; v_call: TRBV9; d_call: TRBD1
cdr3_nt: TGCGCCAGCAGCCAGAGAGTGACTGAATACAATGAGCAGTTCTTC; cdr3_aa: CASSQRVTEYNEQFF; j_call: TRBJ2-1; v_call: TRBV4-1; d_call: -
cdr3_nt: TGTGCCACCAGCAGAGTACCTAGCGGGACCCCCTACGAGCAGTACTTC; cdr3_aa: CATSRVPSGTPYEQYF; j_call: TRBJ2-7; v_call: TRBV15; d_call: TRBD2
cdr3_nt: TGTGCCAGCAGTTCCGAGGGGGCGGTGGGTGAAAAACTGTTTTTT; cdr3_aa: CASSSEGAVGEKLFF; j_call: TRBJ1-4; v_call: TRBV6-5; d_call: TRBD1
cdr3_nt: TGCGCCAGCAGCACCCTAGACAGCATGAACACTGAAGCTTTCTTT; cdr3_aa: CASSTLDSMNTEAFF; j_call: TRBJ1-1; v_call: TRBV5-1; d_call: -